Following are 11 T cell receptor beta chains from one sample sequenced in a study of T cell responses to AZD1222 COVID-19 vaccine. This table comes from immunoSEQ multiplex PCR, and its TCRdb copy is limited to in-frame clones, with some not included. Among tens of thousands of clones listed, about 92% were seen once. The sequences come from peripheral blood, collected 28 days after the second AZD1222 dose. All receptors derive from an adult who received the AZD1222 COVID-19 vaccine.

This clone came up once. V usage is TRBV2 and J usage is TRBJ1-1; 8 bases line up with TRBD1. V lost 7 bases, J lost 3 bases, and 4 bases stayed unmatched. CDR3 size: 13 residues. Germline V gives CDR1 SNHLY, CDR2 FYNNEI. CDR3 in DNA: TGTGCCAGCATCAAGGACAGGGACACTGAAGCTTTCTTT. Translation: CASIKDRDTEAFF.

This chain connects TRBV11-2 to TRBJ1-2, with TRBD1 matching 11 bases. Germline CDR1 is SGHAT and CDR2 is FQNNGV. There are 15 residues in the CDR3. V shed 5 bases and J 4 bases; nucleotides not matched to a gene: 6. This CDR3 is CASSGGTGGLYGYTF. The CDR3 DNA reads TGTGCCAGCAGCGGAGGGACAGGGGGACTCTATGGCTACACCTTC.

V is TRBV5-4 and J is TRBJ2-1; D might be TRBD1 (6 bases). The CDR3 extends over 14 amino acids. Per the germline V gene, CDR1 is SGHNT and CDR2 is YYREEE (reference sequence). The V gene lost 2 bases and the J gene lost 3 bases, with 9 bases spanning the gap. The CDR3 nucleotides read TGTGCCAGCAGCTTAACAGGGAACTACAATGAGCAGTTCTTC. As protein: CASSLTGNYNEQFF.

The V call is TRBV7-3, the J call TRBJ1-1; D perhaps matches TRBD1 (5 bases). The CDR3 is made up of 13 amino acids. The germline V and J ends were trimmed by 5 bases and 3 bases, with 10 bases remaining between them. CDR1 is SGHTA and CDR2 is FQGTGA in the germline V gene. The CDR3 sequence is CASSGGRDTEAFF. CDR3 nucleotides: TGTGCCAGCAGCGGGGGAAGGGACACTGAAGCTTTCTTT. Using reference TRBV7-3 and TRBJ1-1 for the parts outside the CDR3, the full variable domain is GAGVSQTPSNKVTEKGKYVELRCDPISGHTALYWYRQSLGQGPEFLIYFQGTGAADDSGLPNDRFFAVRPEGSVSTLKIQRTERGDSAVYLCASSGGRDTEAFFGQGTRLTVV.

J is TRBJ1-1 and V is TRBV27, with unresolved D. Trimming removed 4 bases at V and 3 bases at J, with 15 bases between. Germline CDR1 and CDR2: MNHEY and SMNVEV (reference sequence). The CDR3 sequence is 15 residues long. This CDR3 reads CASSWHGAIDTEAFF. In DNA form, the CDR3 reads TGTGCCAGCAGTTGGCACGGAGCAATCGACACTGAAGCTTTCTTT.

The chain employs TRBV30 and TRBJ1-3, with D hard to call. Germline CDR1 and CDR2: GTSNPN and SVGIG (reference sequence). The CDR3 covers 14 residues. Between the trimmed V and J ends, which lost 0 bases and 1 base, there was a span of 7 bases. This chain's CDR3 is CAWSVGISGNTIYF. The CDR3 DNA is TGTGCCTGGAGTGTAGGGATATCTGGAAACACCATATATTTT.

The V and J genes are TRBV7-3 and TRBJ2-2; no firm D call. The germline V and J ends were trimmed by 2 bases and 3 bases, with 16 bases remaining between them. CDR1 and CDR2 from the germline V gene are SGHTA and FQGTGA. The CDR3 runs 17 residues. For the CDR3, the DNA is TGTGCCAGCAGCTTACCGTCCTCAGGCTTAGACACCGGGGAGCTGTTTTTT. Its protein product is CASSLPSSGLDTGELFF.

The rearrangement links TRBV5-4 to TRBJ2-7; 8 bases align to TRBD2. V shed 4 bases, J shed 6 bases, and the junction held 15 bases outside the gene matches. The germline V gene has CDR1 SGHNT and CDR2 YYREEE (reference sequence). CDR3 length: 16 residues. The CDR3 reads CASSPDPTSALFEQYF. CDR3 bases: TGTGCCAGCAGCCCAGACCCGACTAGCGCCCTTTTCGAGCAGTACTTC.

The genes are TRBV30 and TRBJ1-5; the D gene is possibly TRBD1 (5 bases). The ends were cut back, 1 base at V and 6 bases at J, with 13 bases in the middle. Germline CDR1 GTSNPN, CDR2 SVGIG (reference sequence). The CDR3 length is 14 residues. CDR3 protein: CAWSGGLRGQPQHF. The CDR3 DNA reads TGTGCCTGGAGTGGAGGGTTGAGGGGTCAGCCCCAGCATTTT.

This clone has just one count. The chain links TRBV6-1 to TRBJ1-2; a possible D gene is TRBD1 (6 bases). V lost 0 bases and J 4 bases, leaving 12 bases between the germline ends. The CDR3 is made up of 15 amino acids. The germline CDR1 and CDR2 sequences are MNHNS and SASEGT. Here the CDR3 DNA reads TGTGCCAGCAGTGAAGCGCTGGGCAGGGGCTATGGCTACACCTTC. This sequence encodes CASSEALGRGYGYTF.

The count of this clone is one. The chain is built from TRBV25-1 and TRBJ2-2; D possibly corresponds to TRBD1 (7 bases). Germline-derived CDR1 and CDR2 are MGHDK and SYGVNS. This CDR3 is 14 amino acids long. Deletions cut 8 bases from V and 6 bases from J, with 16 bases between. CDR3: CASGPQGGAGELFF. The CDR3 nucleotides are TGTGCCAGCGGTCCTCAGGGGGGCGCCGGGGAGCTGTTTTTT. Full variable domain (missing parts from reference TRBV25-1 and TRBJ2-2): EADIYQTPRYLVIGTGKKITLECSQTMGHDKMYWYQQDPGMELHLIHYSYGVNSTEKGDLSSESTVSRIRTEHFPLTLESARPSHTSQYLCASGPQGGAGELFFGEGSRLTVL.